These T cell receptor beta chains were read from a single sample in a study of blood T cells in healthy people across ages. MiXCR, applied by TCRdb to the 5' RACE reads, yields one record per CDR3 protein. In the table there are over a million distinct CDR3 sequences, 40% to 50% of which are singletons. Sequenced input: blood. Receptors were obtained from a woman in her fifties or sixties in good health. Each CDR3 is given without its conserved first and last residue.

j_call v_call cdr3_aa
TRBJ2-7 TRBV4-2 ASSHAGTSYEQY
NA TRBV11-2 ASSLALGQGYEQY
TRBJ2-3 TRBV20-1 SATALAGGTDTQY
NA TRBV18 ASSPDRSRTEQY
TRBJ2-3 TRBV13 ASSSRREIATDTQY
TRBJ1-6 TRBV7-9 ASSHTVFLH
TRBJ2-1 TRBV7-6 ASILDRVNHNEQF
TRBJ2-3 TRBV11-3 ASRPWDSGPQATDTQY
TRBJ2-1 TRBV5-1 ASSWEVPLRQF
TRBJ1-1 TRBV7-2 ASSRLGTGGLNTEAF
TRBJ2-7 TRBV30 AWSVQETYEQY
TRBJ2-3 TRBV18 ASSPQQGSDTQY
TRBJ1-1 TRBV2 ASSDSEAPNTEAF
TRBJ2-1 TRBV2 ANSRTSGIDEQF
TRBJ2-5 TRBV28 ASSTSGRAFPETQY
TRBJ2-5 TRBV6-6 ASSYPPERPYQETQY
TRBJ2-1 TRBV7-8 ASSLAKMGFEQF
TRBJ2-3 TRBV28 ASSESGTGVDTQY
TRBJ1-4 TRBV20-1 SARATNEKLF
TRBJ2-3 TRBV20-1 SARGLEGAQY
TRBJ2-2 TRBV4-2 ASSLTGTSGRANTGELF
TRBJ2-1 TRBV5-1 ASSLRESYNEQF
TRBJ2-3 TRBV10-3 AITSGVTDTQY
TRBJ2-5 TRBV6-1 ASSDTGGDQY
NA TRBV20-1 SVSRRSLAGVYEQY
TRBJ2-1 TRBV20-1 SARGGETQF
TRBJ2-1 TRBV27 TSSTPGGNEQF
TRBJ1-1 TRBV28 ASSLFTMPTEAF
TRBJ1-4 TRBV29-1 SVVGSGNEKLF
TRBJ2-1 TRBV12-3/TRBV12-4 ASSLGLASGQF
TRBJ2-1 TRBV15 ATSSGRQGGEQF
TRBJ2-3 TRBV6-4 ASSDSWLATCTDTQY
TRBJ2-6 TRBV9 ASSPLLGMPGANVLT
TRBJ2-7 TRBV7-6 ASSLASGTSGRRIQY